This T cell receptor beta chain derives from a study of T cells expressing NK-cell markers. Whole-study findings and limits: Four donors showed these clonotypes also leading the CD3+CD56-NKG2C+ fraction. Dominant NKG2C+ clonotypes were found to form 1.0-7.0% of CD8+ T cells in several donors.

To note about this clonotype: As yet, its antigen is unknown.

The CDR3 runs to 17 residues. Germline V gene data show CDR1 as LGHNA and CDR2 as YNFKEQ. The authors generated TCR beta cDNA through 5'RACE template switching with UMIs. TCRdb re-called the 5' RACE reads, yielding one record per CDR3 amino acid sequence without DNA. This table holds about 160,000 distinct CDR3 sequences. The material sequenced was blood T cells: a sorted CD56 or NKG2C T cell subset, CD4+ or CD8+ T cells, or bulk PBMC T cells (not recorded which). The chain combines TRBV4-2 with TRBJ2-2; the D call of TRBD2 rests on TCRdb alone, since no DNA is present to check it. The sequence was obtained from a woman between 18 and 75 years old in good health. CDR3 loop: CASSPRVGTTNTGELFF.